The 14 T cell receptor beta chains in this list originate from one sample, sequenced in a study of PD-1 blockade in classical Hodgkin lymphoma. Stated time point: cycle 4 day 1 (C4D1), after less than 7 weeks of nivolumab. Exposure to brentuximab vedotin varied, and each patient had relapsed following autologous stem cell transplantation. Sequenced by immunoSEQ multiplex PCR; TCRdb stores in-frame clones only, minus some. The table includes about 28,000 clones, around four fifths detected once. The source material was peripheral blood mononuclear cells (PBMCs), sampled before the fourth cycle of nivolumab. These receptors originate from a human donor with classical Hodgkin lymphoma.

This chain connects TRBV19 to TRBJ1-2; weak D call: TRBD1 (6 bases). Germline lookup yields CDR1 LNHDA and CDR2 SQIVND (reference sequence). Trimming removed 3 bases at V and 4 bases at J, with 15 bases between. The CDR3 runs 15 residues. The CDR3 DNA reads as TGTGCCAGTAGTATCCTTCCACAGGGATCCTATGGCTACACCTTC. It yields the protein CASSILPQGSYGYTF.

The CDR3 nucleotides are TGTGCCAGCAGCCCGGGACAGGTAGCCTACGAGCAGTACTTC. This translates into CASSPGQVAYEQYF. This chain connects TRBV6-1 to TRBJ2-7; 8 bases are a match to TRBD1. Germline-derived CDR1 and CDR2 are MNHNS and SASEGT. V dropped 6 bases and J dropped 2; count of bases not matched to a gene: 6. CDR3 length equals 14 residues.

This clone appeared once. The chain links TRBV28 to TRBJ1-6; 9 positions match TRBD1. The CDR3 spans 16 residues. CDR1 MDHEN and CDR2 SYDVKM come from the germline V gene. V shed 6 bases and J 7 bases; nucleotides not matched to a gene: 10. In nucleotides, the CDR3 is TGTGCCAGCAGACCCCGACAGGGGGGCGGGAATTCACCCCTCCACTTT. Translated: CASRPRQGGGNSPLHF.

V is TRBV18 and J is TRBJ2-1, with TRBD2 identical over 12 bases. CDR3 length: 16 amino acids. Per germline, CDR1 KGHSH and CDR2 LQKENI. The V gene end was trimmed by 1 base and the J gene end by 9 bases; junction bases not matched to a gene: 7. CDR3: CASSPRTSGIGSEQFF. The CDR3 DNA reads TGTGCCAGCTCACCACGGACTAGCGGGATAGGGAGTGAGCAGTTCTTC.

A few counts support this clone. The chain has TRBV2 and TRBJ1-4; unclear D gene. V gave up 8 bases and J gave up 5 bases, with 12 bases separating them. Germline V gives CDR1 SNHLY, CDR2 FYNNEI. CDR3 length equals 13 residues. CDR3 amino acids: CASFGFVNEKLFF. CDR3 nucleotides: TGTGCCAGCTTCGGGTTTGTGAATGAAAAACTGTTTTTT.

The chain couples TRBV7-9 to TRBJ2-3; 8 positions agree with TRBD2. With 5 bases clipped from V and 1 base from J, the junction kept 5 bases outside the gene matches. The V gene's germline CDR1 is SEHNR and CDR2 FQNEAQ (reference sequence). The length of the CDR3 is 15 residues. The CDR3 loop is CASSRSGGGTDTQYF. Written as DNA, the CDR3 is TGTGCCAGCAGCCGAAGCGGGGGAGGCACAGATACGCAGTATTTT.

This clone was recorded only once. The gene calls are TRBV9 and TRBJ1-3; D unclear. The CDR3 covers 13 residues. The germline gives CDR1 SGDLS, CDR2 YYNGEE. V was shortened by 1 base and J by 2 bases, with 4 bases between the two germline ends. CDR3 DNA sequence: TGTGCCAGCAGCGTAAATCCTGGAAACACCATATATTTT. It encodes CASSVNPGNTIYF.

The DNA of the CDR3 is TGTGCCAGCAGCTTAGCGGTGGCCAATGAGCAGTTCTTC. Protein: CASSLAVANEQFF. The J gene is TRBJ2-1, the V gene TRBV7-2; D gene ambiguous. This CDR3 has 13 amino acids. Germline V gives CDR1 SGHTA, CDR2 FQGNSA. V lost 0 bases to trimming and J lost 6 bases, with 6 bases between them. The whole variable domain, filled in from reference TRBV7-2 and TRBJ2-1, reads GAGVSQSPSNKVTEKGKDVELRCDPISGHTALYWYRQSLGQGLEFLIYFQGNSAPDKSGLPSDRFSAERTGGSVSTLTIQRTQQEDSAVYLCASSLAVANEQFFGPGTRLTVL.

By sample share, this clone is medium-sized. The chain couples TRBV7-9 to TRBJ2-7, with TRBD2 matching 7 bases. The V gene's germline CDR1 is SEHNR and CDR2 FQNEAQ (reference sequence). Trimming at V came to 3 bases and at J to 3 bases, leaving 8 bases not matched to a gene. CDR3 length: 15 amino acids. CDR3 sequence: CASSFRDYGGYEQYF. DNA for the CDR3: TGTGCCAGCAGCTTCCGGGACTACGGCGGCTACGAGCAGTACTTC.

This clone has more than one count but fewer than ten. This rearrangement joins TRBV7-2 to TRBJ1-2; D remains ambiguous. The CDR3 spans 12 residues. Germline V lookup: CDR1 SGHTA, CDR2 FQGNSA. The V end was cut by 11 bases, the J end by 3 bases, with 13 bases between. CDR3 region: CAEDATDYGYTF. In nucleotides, the CDR3 is TGTGCCGAGGACGCGACGGACTATGGCTACACCTTC.

This clone was found once. The chain employs TRBV28 and TRBJ1-1; D remains ambiguous. CDR1 is MDHEN and CDR2 is SYDVKM in the germline V gene. Trimming left V 10 bases short and J 1 base short, with 13 bases between. CDR3 length: 13 amino acids. CDR3 loop: CATSADPNTEAFF. Here the CDR3 DNA reads TGTGCCACCTCGGCGGATCCGAACACTGAAGCTTTCTTT.

This clone showed up just a few times. The chain couples TRBV19 to TRBJ1-1, with D unresolved. The CDR3 spans 13 residues. The V end was cut by 1 base, the J end by 3 bases, with 6 bases between. The germline gives CDR1 LNHDA, CDR2 SQIVND (reference sequence). CDR3 amino acids: CASSIVVDTEAFF. The CDR3 DNA reads as TGTGCCAGTAGTATAGTTGTGGACACTGAAGCTTTCTTT.

V usage is TRBV30 and J usage is TRBJ2-3; 8 bases map to TRBD2. The CDR3 runs to 15 residues. The trim removed 2 bases at V and 4 bases at J, leaving 8 bases unmatched. Germline-derived CDR1 and CDR2 are GTSNPN and SVGIG (reference sequence). CDR3 in amino acids: CAWSFAGGLPDTQYF. DNA for the CDR3: TGTGCCTGGAGTTTTGCGGGAGGCCTCCCAGATACGCAGTATTTT.

The J gene is TRBJ2-5, the V gene TRBV6-1; TRBD2 is a possible D gene (5 bases). This CDR3 has 13 residues. The germline V gene encodes CDR1 MNHNS and CDR2 SASEGT. The V and J ends lost 6 bases and 0 bases respectively, with 8 bases between them. In nucleotides, the CDR3 is TGTGCCAGCAGGGCCGGGAACCAAGAGACCCAGTACTTC. It is translated as CASRAGNQETQYF.